The 18 T cell receptor beta chains in this list originate from one sample, sequenced in a study of cytomegalovirus exposure and HLA in healthy donors. The PCR used 60 Vbeta and 13 Jbeta primers. The protocol was immunoSEQ multiplex PCR, while the TCRdb copy is restricted to in-frame clones and leaves out a portion. The data show over 65,000 clones, around 79% seen once. Sequences were obtained from PBMCs. The receptor source for this set is a woman in her 30s in good health and CMV-seropositive.

This clone was detected only a few times. The chain has TRBV4-3 and TRBJ2-1, with D tentatively TRBD2 (5 bases). The germline V gene has CDR1 LGHNA and CDR2 YSLEER. Trimming removed 2 bases from V and 0 bases from J, with 20 bases in between. The CDR3 has 19 residues. CDR3 DNA: TGCGCCAGCAGCCAAATCACCTCTAGCACCCAATTCTCCTACAATGAGCAGTTCTTC. It specifies CASSQITSSTQFSYNEQFF.

The V gene is TRBV29-1, the J gene TRBJ2-3, with 8 bases fitting TRBD1. The CDR3 is 15 amino acids. Germline V gene data show CDR1 as SQVTM and CDR2 as ANQGSEA. Trimming took 1 base from V and 0 from J; bases not matched to a gene: 3. For the CDR3, the DNA is TGCAGCGTTGAAGGGGGGACAGGTAGCACAGATACGCAGTATTTT. It yields the protein CSVEGGTGSTDTQYF.

This clone has a single count. This chain joins TRBV4-3 and TRBJ2-7, with 10 nucleotides matching TRBD2. Germline V gives CDR1 LGHNA, CDR2 YSLEER. V was pared by 1 base and J by 5 bases, with 8 bases of the junction left unmatched. This CDR3 is built from 16 residues. CDR3 nucleotides: TGCGCCAGCAGCCAAGGTCTGACAGGACTAGCGGACGAGCAGTACTTC. The encoded protein is CASSQGLTGLADEQYF.

The CDR3 coding sequence is TGTGCCAGCAGGACCCCGGGATTAAACACTGAAGCTTTCTTT. It codes for CASRTPGLNTEAFF. The chain uses TRBV27 and TRBJ1-1; D gene unclear. The CDR3 is 14 residues long. V gave up 6 bases and J gave up 2 bases, with 13 bases separating them. Per germline, CDR1 MNHEY and CDR2 SMNVEV (reference sequence).

The CDR3 sequence: CASSSLAGGPNEQFF. DNA for the CDR3: TGTGCCAGCAGCTCACTAGCGGGAGGGCCCAATGAGCAGTTCTTC. V usage is TRBV11-2 and J usage is TRBJ2-1; 13 bases are a match to TRBD2. Germline CDR1 SGHAT, CDR2 FQNNGV. Unmatched junction bases numbered 3, after V lost 4 bases and J lost 6 bases. The length of the CDR3 is 15 residues.

The chain carries TRBV27 and TRBJ2-7, with 7 bases that match TRBD2. Germline CDR1 MNHEY, CDR2 SMNVEV (reference sequence). CDR3 length: 15 residues. V lost 8 bases and J lost 6; bases outside the gene matches: 16. This chain's CDR3 is CASQNSWAGEGEQYF. CDR3 sequence (DNA): TGTGCCAGCCAAAACAGCTGGGCGGGAGAGGGCGAGCAGTACTTC.

J is TRBJ2-3 and V is TRBV4-1; 14 positions agree with TRBD2. The V segment lost 0 bases and the J segment 5 bases; nucleotides outside the gene matches: 4. Germline CDR1 is MGHRA and CDR2 is YSYEKL. CDR3 length: 17 amino acids. This chain's CDR3 is CASSQDLGTSGRDTQYF. CDR3 DNA: TGCGCCAGCAGCCAAGATCTCGGGACTAGCGGGAGAGATACGCAGTATTTT.

This chain links TRBV19 with TRBJ2-3; D call uncertain. V gave up 10 bases and J gave up 2 bases, with 13 bases separating them. CDR1 and CDR2 (germline): LNHDA, SQIVND (reference sequence). The CDR3 is 13 amino acids. CDR3 in DNA: TGTGCCACCCGGAATGAGGCCACAGATACGCAGTATTTT. Translating gives CATRNEATDTQYF.

This clone was observed a few times. The gene calls are TRBV6-4 and TRBJ1-1; 9 bases fit TRBD1. The CDR3 is made up of 11 amino acids. J was trimmed by 6 bases and V by 9 bases; bases with no gene match: 2. CDR1 is MRHNA and CDR2 is SNTAGT in the germline V gene. CDR3 region: CARGQGAEAFF. For the CDR3, the DNA is TGTGCCAGGGGACAGGGCGCTGAAGCTTTCTTT.

The chain joins TRBV6-5 to TRBJ2-2; 10 bases match TRBD2. The ends lost 4 bases at V and 2 bases at J; junction bases unmatched: 1. The CDR3 is made up of 15 amino acids. The germline CDR1 and CDR2 sequences are MNHEY and SVGAGI. The CDR3 bases are TGTGCCAGCAGTTTACTAGCGGGAAACACCGGGGAGCTGTTTTTT. This codes for CASSLLAGNTGELFF.

The genes are TRBV5-1 and TRBJ2-3, with TRBD2 matching 8 bases. Germline CDR1 reads SGHRS; CDR2 reads YFSETQ. V lost 5 bases, J lost 6 bases, and 11 bases stayed unmatched. This CDR3 region has 15 residues. The CDR3 sequence: CASRATSGMGDTQYF. The CDR3 DNA reads TGCGCCAGCAGGGCCACTAGCGGAATGGGGGATACGCAGTATTTT.

The chain carries TRBV5-1 and TRBJ2-3, with a tentative D call TRBD2 (6 bases). Germline loops: CDR1 SGHRS, CDR2 YFSETQ. CDR3 length equals 14 residues. Trimming left V 4 bases short and J 1 base short, with 10 bases between. In DNA, the CDR3 is TGCGCCAGCAGCCCCTTAGCGGGCACAGATACGCAGTATTTT. This gives the protein CASSPLAGTDTQYF.

This chain connects TRBV28 to TRBJ2-2; the D gene is possibly TRBD1 (6 bases). The CDR3 extends over 16 amino acids. The V end was cut by 5 bases, the J end by 4 bases, with 17 bases between. Germline CDR1 is MDHEN and CDR2 is SYDVKM. This CDR3 reads CASSLPPGQVTGELFF. For the CDR3, the DNA is TGTGCCAGCAGTCTCCCCCCGGGACAAGTCACCGGGGAGCTGTTTTTT.

The chain recombines TRBV7-9 with TRBJ1-1; no definite D call. Trimming left V 1 base short and J 11 bases short, with 8 bases between. The CDR3 is 11 amino acids. Germline values: CDR1 SEHNR, CDR2 FQNEAQ (reference sequence). CDR3 region: CASSLEFEAFF. CDR3 in DNA: TGTGCCAGCAGCTTAGAGTTTGAGGCTTTCTTT.

This chain links TRBV20-1 with TRBJ1-2, with TRBD1 matching over 9 bases. There are 11 residues in the CDR3. Germline values: CDR1 DFQATT, CDR2 SNEGSKA (reference sequence). The CDR3 DNA reads TGCAGCCGGACAGGGGCGGGTGGCTACACCTTC. This codes for CSRTGAGGYTF.

This rearrangement joins TRBV28 to TRBJ2-3; 9 bases align to TRBD2. V trimming: 4 bases; J trimming: 2 bases; junction bases outside the gene matches: 7. The CDR3 is 16 amino acids. The germline gives CDR1 MDHEN, CDR2 SYDVKM. Written as DNA, the CDR3 is TGTGCCAGCAGTTATCCGCGCGGGAGGGACACAGATACGCAGTATTTT. It translates to CASSYPRGRDTDTQYF.

V gene TRBV6-5 combines with J gene TRBJ2-1; 9 bases are shared with TRBD1. The V gene end was trimmed by 2 bases and the J gene end by 4 bases; junction bases not matched to a gene: 3. CDR3 length: 15 amino acids. From germline, CDR1 is MNHEY and CDR2 SVGAGI. CDR3 nucleotides: TGTGCCAGCAGTTACGGGGACAGGGCTTACAATGAGCAGTTCTTC. Translating gives CASSYGDRAYNEQFF.

In DNA form, the CDR3 reads TGTGCCAGTGACTCGGTAGTGGCGGGCACTGAAGCTTTCTTT. It is translated as CASDSVVAGTEAFF. The chain is built from TRBV28 and TRBJ1-1, with D unresolved. Germline CDR1 and CDR2: MDHEN and SYDVKM. The V end was cut by 9 bases, the J end by 4 bases, with 18 bases between. CDR3 length: 14 amino acids. The complete variable domain, with remaining parts taken from reference TRBV28 and TRBJ1-1, reads DVKVTQSSRYLVKRTGEKVFLECVQDMDHENMFWYRQDPGLGLRLIYFSYDVKMKEKGDIPEGYSVSREKKERFSLILESASTNQTSMYLCASDSVVAGTEAFFGQGTRLTVV.